This T cell receptor (beta chain) was sequenced for a study of CD8 T cells in ankylosing spondylitis. The CDR3 spans 15 residues. V dropped 5 bases and J dropped 1 base, with 15 bases sitting between them. Germline assignment: CDR1 SGDLS and CDR2 YYNGEE. This clonotype showed up just a few times. A quantitative 5'-RACE method, one with molecular barcodes, was used to make TCR beta libraries. MiXCR, applied by TCRdb to the 5' RACE reads, yields one record per CDR3 protein. Among about 160,000 distinct CDR3 sequences listed, around 18% were seen once. The clonotype was recovered from a male donor with ankylosing spondylitis or in good health (not recorded which). The sequencing input was blood, either unsorted or a sorted T cell fraction (not recorded which). The chain has TRBV9 and TRBJ2-5, with no clear D. CDR3 bases: TGTGCCAGCAGAAGTCCCGGAGACCCCCAAGAGACCCAGTACTTC. This translates into CASRSPGDPQETQYF.